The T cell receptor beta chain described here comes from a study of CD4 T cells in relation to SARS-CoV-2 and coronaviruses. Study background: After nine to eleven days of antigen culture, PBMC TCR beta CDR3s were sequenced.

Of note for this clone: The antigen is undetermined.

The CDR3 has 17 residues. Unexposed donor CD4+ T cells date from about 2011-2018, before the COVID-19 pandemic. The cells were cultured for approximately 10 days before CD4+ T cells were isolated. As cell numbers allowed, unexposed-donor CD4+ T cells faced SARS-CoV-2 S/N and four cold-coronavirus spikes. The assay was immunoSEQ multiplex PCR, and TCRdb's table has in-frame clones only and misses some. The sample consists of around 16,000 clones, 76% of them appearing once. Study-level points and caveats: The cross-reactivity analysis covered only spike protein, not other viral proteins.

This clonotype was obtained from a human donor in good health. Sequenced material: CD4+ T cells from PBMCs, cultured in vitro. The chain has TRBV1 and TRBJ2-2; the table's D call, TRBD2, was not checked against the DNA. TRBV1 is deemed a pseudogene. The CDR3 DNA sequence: TGCACCAGCAGCCAAGATTCAGCGGGAACGTACACCGGGGAGCTGTTTTTT. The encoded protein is CTSSQDSAGTYTGELFF.